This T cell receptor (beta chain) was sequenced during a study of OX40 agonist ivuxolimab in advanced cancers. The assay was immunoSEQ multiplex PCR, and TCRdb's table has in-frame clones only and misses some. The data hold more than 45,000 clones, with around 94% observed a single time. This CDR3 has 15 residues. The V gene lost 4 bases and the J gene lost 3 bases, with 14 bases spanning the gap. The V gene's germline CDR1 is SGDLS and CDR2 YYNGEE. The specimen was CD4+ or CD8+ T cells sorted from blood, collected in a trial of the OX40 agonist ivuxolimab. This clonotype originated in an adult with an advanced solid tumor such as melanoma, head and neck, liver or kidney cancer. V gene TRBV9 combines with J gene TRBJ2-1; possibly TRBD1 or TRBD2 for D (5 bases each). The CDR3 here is CASSTLGDLYNEQFF. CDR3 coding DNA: TGTGCCAGCAGCACGCTCGGGGACCTCTACAATGAGCAGTTCTTC.